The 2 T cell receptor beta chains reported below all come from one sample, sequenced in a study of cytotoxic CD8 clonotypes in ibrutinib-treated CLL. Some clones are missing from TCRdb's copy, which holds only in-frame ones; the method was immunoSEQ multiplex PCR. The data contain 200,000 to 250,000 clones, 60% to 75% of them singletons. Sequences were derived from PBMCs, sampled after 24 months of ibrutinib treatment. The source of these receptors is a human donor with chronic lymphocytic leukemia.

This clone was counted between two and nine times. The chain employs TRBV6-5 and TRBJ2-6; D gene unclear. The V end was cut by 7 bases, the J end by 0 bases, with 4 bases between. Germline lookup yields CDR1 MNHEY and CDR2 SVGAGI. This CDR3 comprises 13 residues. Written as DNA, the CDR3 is TGTGCCAGCACCACCTCTGGGGCCAACGTCCTGACTTTC. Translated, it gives CASTTSGANVLTF.

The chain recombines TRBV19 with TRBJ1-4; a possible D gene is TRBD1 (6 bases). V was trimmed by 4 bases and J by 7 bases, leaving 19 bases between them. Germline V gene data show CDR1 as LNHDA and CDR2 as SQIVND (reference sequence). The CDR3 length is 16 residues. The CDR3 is CASSRPTGASGEKLFF. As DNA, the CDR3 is TGTGCCAGTAGTAGACCGACGGGGGCAAGCGGTGAAAAACTGTTTTTT.